Listed here are 5 T cell receptor beta chains from one sample, sequenced in a study of CD8 T cells in Susac syndrome. RNA amounts of roughly 0.5 to 1 ug underwent reverse transcription with random hexamers. TCRdb fed the immunoSEQ multiplex PCR reads into MiXCR, producing one record per CDR3 protein. The data show 85,000 to 90,000 distinct CDR3 sequences, just under 95% seen once. Sequencing was carried out using CD8+ T cells from PBMCs. The receptors originated from a human donor in good health.

The chain employs TRBV29-1 and TRBJ1-2; possible D gene TRBD1, 5 bases. This CDR3 region has 13 residues. V shed 2 bases and J shed 4 bases, with 11 bases lying between them. The germline CDR1 and CDR2 sequences are SQVTM and ANQGSEA. The DNA for the CDR3 is TGCAGCGTTGAAACAGGAGAGGGCTATGGCTACACCTTC. As protein: CSVETGEGYGYTF.

A single count supports this clonotype. The chain joins TRBV6-5 to TRBJ1-2, with 9 bases that match TRBD1. The trim removed 1 base at V and 7 bases at J, leaving 4 bases unmatched. The CDR3 contains 14 residues. Germline lookup yields CDR1 MNHEY and CDR2 SVGAGI. In nucleotides, the CDR3 is TGTGCCAGCAGTTACTACGGGACAGGGTTTGGCTACACCTTC. Translated, it gives CASSYYGTGFGYTF.

This chain uses TRBV9 with TRBJ2-5; 8 bases are shared with TRBD2. The germline V gene has CDR1 SGDLS and CDR2 YYNGEE. This CDR3 has 15 amino acids. V gave up 0 bases and J gave up 1 base; unmatched junction bases: 2. CDR3 in DNA: TGTGCCAGCAGCGTAGTCGGGGGGGTCCAAGAGACCCAGTACTTC. It is translated as CASSVVGGVQETQYF.

J is TRBJ1-2 and V is TRBV6-1, with 8 nucleotides matching TRBD1. This CDR3 has 16 amino acids. V was clipped by 6 bases and J by 6 bases; unmatched bases: 15. In germline, CDR1 is MNHNS, CDR2 SASEGT. CDR3 sequence: CASRSGTGAPWDGYTF. For the CDR3, the DNA is TGTGCCAGCAGGTCCGGGACAGGAGCACCTTGGGATGGCTACACCTTC.

This clonotype appeared once. The V and J genes are TRBV29-1 and TRBJ1-1; D gene unclear. Trimming cost V 4 bases and J 0 bases, with 3 bases left between them. The CDR3 sequence is 11 residues long. The germline CDR1 and CDR2 sequences are SQVTM and ANQGSEA. The CDR3 here is CSVGVNTEAFF. Here the CDR3 DNA reads TGCAGCGTTGGTGTGAACACTGAAGCTTTCTTT.